The 3 T cell receptor beta chains given below trace back to one sample, sequenced in a study of shared clonotypes between healthy human individuals. Positively selected for CCR7, the CD45RO-negative cells used as naive CD8 cells excluded terminally differentiated effector memory CD45RA+ cells. Repertoires were generated with immunoSEQ multiplex PCR, while TCRdb's copy carries only in-frame clones and drops some. The data hold millions of clones, with just over 90% observed a single time. The sample consisted of naive CD8+ T cells from PBMCs. All receptors come from a man between 18 and 29 years old in good health. Some clones in this sample may be carry-over from other donors' samples.

A single count supports this clone. Other nucleotide sequences from this sample produce the same CDR3. The V and J genes are TRBV27 and TRBJ2-6; no firm D call. Deletions cut 2 bases from V and 0 bases from J, with 5 bases between. Per the germline V gene, CDR1 is MNHEY and CDR2 is SMNVEV (reference sequence). CDR3 size: 15 residues. CDR3 sequence: CASSLGSSGANVLTF. The CDR3 DNA reads TGTGCCAGCAGTTTAGGCAGCTCTGGGGCCAACGTCCTGACTTTC.

The CDR3 here is CASSDTGSEQYF. The CDR3, as DNA: TGTGCCAGCAGCGACACAGGGTCCGAGCAGTACTTC. The chain combines TRBV27 with TRBJ2-7; D might be TRBD1 (6 bases). Trimming took 6 bases from V and 6 from J, leaving 12 bases between them. Germline values: CDR1 MNHEY, CDR2 SMNVEV (reference sequence). The CDR3 loop spans 12 amino acids.

This clone was recorded only once. This chain joins TRBV2 and TRBJ2-1; perhaps TRBD2 as D (5 bases). Trimming pared 3 bases from V and 6 bases from J, leaving 9 bases between. The CDR3 is made up of 13 amino acids. Per germline, CDR1 SNHLY and CDR2 FYNNEI. This CDR3 reads CASSEEDFNEQFF. In DNA, the CDR3 is TGTGCCAGCAGTGAGGAGGACTTCAATGAGCAGTTCTTC.